The next 23 T cell receptor beta chains were all read from a single sample in a study of patients and donors after allogeneic stem cell transplantation. TCRdb re-analysed the RT-PCR reads in MiXCR, keeping a single row per CDR3 protein. The profile shows roughly 940,000 distinct CDR3 sequences, around 17% of them singletons. What was sequenced was blood, either unsorted or a sorted T cell fraction (not recorded which). The receptors originated from a human donor who was either an allogeneic HSCT recipient or a stem cell or donor lymphocyte infusion donor (not recorded which). It is not recorded whose cells these are; they may come from a transplant donor.

This clonotype has a handful of counts. This chain joins TRBV15 and TRBJ1-5, with 9 bases lining up with TRBD1. After removal of 2 bases from V and 7 bases from J, the junction contained 6 bases not matched to a gene. The CDR3 is 15 residues long. CDR1 is LNHNV and CDR2 is YYDKDF in the germline V gene (reference sequence). CDR3 sequence: CATSRKRQGEQPQHF. CDR3 sequence (DNA): TGTGCCACCAGCAGAAAACGACAGGGGGAACAGCCCCAGCATTTT. Full variable domain (remainder filled in from reference TRBV15 and TRBJ1-5): DAMVIQNPRYQVTQFGKPVTLSCSQTLNHNVMYWYQQKSSQAPKLLFHYYDKDFNNEADTPDNFQSRRPNTSFCFLDIRSPGLGDTAMYLCATSRKRQGEQPQHFGDGTRLSIL.

The chain couples TRBV4-2 to TRBJ2-2; 10 nucleotides align to TRBD2. The length of the CDR3 is 19 residues. The J segment lost 0 bases and the V segment lost 4 bases, leaving 11 bases of the junction unmatched. Germline assignment: CDR1 LGHNA and CDR2 YNFKEQ. The CDR3, as DNA: TGTGCCAGCAGCCCCTCGGGCGCCACTAGCGGGACGAACACCGGGGAGCTGTTTTTT. It yields the protein CASSPSGATSGTNTGELFF.

This clonotype appeared a few times. The chain employs TRBV27 and TRBJ2-1, with D possibly TRBD1 on 5 matching bases. CDR3 size: 13 residues. V lost 8 bases and J 5 bases, leaving 13 bases between the germline ends. Germline lookup yields CDR1 MNHEY and CDR2 SMNVEV (reference sequence). The CDR3 DNA sequence: TGTGCCAGCTATGCCAGGGTTCACAATGAGCAGTTCTTC. It codes for CASYARVHNEQFF.

This rearrangement joins TRBV20-1 to TRBJ2-7; the match to TRBD1 covers 11 bases. The V gene end was trimmed by 3 bases and the J gene end by 5 bases; junction bases not matched to a gene: 9. CDR3 length: 15 residues. CDR1 is DFQATT and CDR2 is SNEGSKA in the germline V gene (reference sequence). The CDR3 region has the DNA TGCAGTGCTAGCGTGGGGACAGGGGGGTCGAACGAGCAGTACTTC. Residues: CSASVGTGGSNEQYF.

The chain joins TRBV7-8 to TRBJ1-2; 7 nucleotides match TRBD1. Looked up from germline, CDR1 is SGHVS and CDR2 is FQNEAQ. This CDR3 contains 15 residues. Germline trimming cut 4 bases from V and 3 bases from J; bases unmatched to any gene: 8. The CDR3 loop is CASSSTRGLYYGYTF. CDR3 in DNA: TGTGCCAGCAGCTCAACAAGGGGGCTCTACTATGGCTACACCTTC.

This clonotype has a handful of counts. The genes are TRBV7-8 and TRBJ1-2; 8 bases match TRBD1. The CDR3 has 14 residues. Trimming removed 5 bases from V and 6 bases from J; junction bases left unmatched: 8. In germline, CDR1 is SGHVS, CDR2 FQNEAQ. CDR3 bases: TGTGCCAGCAGCCCCAGGACAGGGAGAAATGGCTACACCTTC. Translated: CASSPRTGRNGYTF.

This clonotype has just a few counts. The rearrangement joins TRBV28 to TRBJ2-3; D is perhaps TRBD1 (6 bases). Germline lookup yields CDR1 MDHEN and CDR2 SYDVKM. V was pared by 6 bases and J by 8 bases, with 18 bases between. There are 14 residues in the CDR3. CDR3 loop: CASRIRDTQGTQYF. DNA for the CDR3: TGTGCCAGCAGGATCCGGGACACCCAGGGTACGCAGTATTTT.

The rearrangement joins TRBV20-1 to TRBJ1-1; 7 bases fit TRBD1. There are 10 residues in the CDR3. V was pared by 6 bases and J by 10 bases, with 5 bases of the junction left unmatched. Germline V gene sequence: CDR1 DFQATT, CDR2 SNEGSKA (reference sequence). The CDR3 spells CSARGVRAFF. CDR3 in DNA: TGCAGTGCCAGGGGGGTTAGAGCTTTCTTT.

CDR3 amino acids: CASSHYGPQHF. In DNA form, the CDR3 reads TGTGCCAGCAGCCACTATGGGCCCCAGCATTTT. The chain joins TRBV11-2 to TRBJ1-5; D gene unclear. Germline V CDR1 and CDR2: SGHAT, FQNNGV. Trimming took 5 bases from V and 9 from J, leaving 8 bases between them. The CDR3 runs to 11 residues.

The sample holds a few counts of this clonotype. This sequence joins TRBV5-6 and TRBJ1-1; tentative D call: TRBD1 (5 bases). V lost 4 bases and J 0 bases, leaving 13 bases between the germline ends. The CDR3 loop spans 15 amino acids. Germline V gene data show CDR1 as SGHDT and CDR2 as YYEEEE. The CDR3, as DNA: TGTGCCAGCAGCGGCAAGGGGAGGGTGAACACTGAAGCTTTCTTT. This gives the protein CASSGKGRVNTEAFF. Supplemented by reference TRBV5-6 and TRBJ1-1, the full variable domain reads DAGVTQSPTHLIKTRGQQVTLRCSPKSGHDTVSWYQQALGQGPQFIFQYYEEEERQRGNFPDRFSGHQFPNYSSELNVNALLLGDSALYLCASSGKGRVNTEAFFGQGTRLTVV.

The chain employs TRBV2 and TRBJ2-7; 9 bases align to TRBD2. V was clipped by 5 bases and J by 5 bases; unmatched bases: 4. This CDR3 has 13 residues. The germline V gene encodes CDR1 SNHLY and CDR2 FYNNEI. The CDR3 loop is CASSFGLANEQYF. In DNA, the CDR3 is TGTGCCAGCAGTTTTGGACTAGCGAACGAGCAGTACTTC.

This chain uses TRBV7-9 with TRBJ1-2; TRBD1 agrees at 7 bases. V was pared by 8 bases and J by 8 bases, with 11 bases of the junction left unmatched. The CDR3 loop spans 13 amino acids. Germline V lookup: CDR1 SEHNR, CDR2 FQNEAQ (reference sequence). CDR3 sequence (DNA): TGTGCCAGCCCGAAACAGGGGACTCACGGCTACACCTTC. It encodes CASPKQGTHGYTF.

The J gene is TRBJ2-2, the V gene TRBV6-2 or TRBV6-3; 7 bases match TRBD1. The V and J ends lost 7 bases and 4 bases, in that order; junction bases with no gene match: 9. The CDR3 consists of 15 residues. Germline CDR1 MNHEY, CDR2 SVGEGT. DNA of the CDR3: TGTGCCAGCACCAAAGGGACAGTGGGCACCGGGGAGCTGTTTTTT. It translates to CASTKGTVGTGELFF.

The chain joins TRBV5-1 to TRBJ2-2, with 8 bases lining up with TRBD1. The CDR3 runs to 16 residues. With V trimmed by 4 bases and J by 3 bases, 8 bases remained unmatched. Germline loops: CDR1 SGHRS, CDR2 YFSETQ. As DNA, the CDR3 is TGCGCCAGCAGCGTAGGATCGGGACAGGACACCGGGGAGCTGTTTTTT. It specifies CASSVGSGQDTGELFF.

This clonotype was observed many times. The rearrangement links TRBV5-1 to TRBJ2-3, with D hard to call. The CDR3 spans 13 residues. Germline V CDR1 and CDR2: SGHRS, YFSETQ. Trimming removed 0 bases from V and 6 bases from J, with 8 bases in between. The CDR3 loop is CASSLEIRDTQYF. The DNA for the CDR3 is TGCGCCAGCAGCTTGGAGATCAGGGATACGCAGTATTTT. The full variable domain, in which reference TRBV5-1 and TRBJ2-3 provide the parts outside the CDR3, is KAGVTQTPRYLIKTRGQQVTLSCSPISGHRSVSWYQQTPGQGLQFLFEYFSETQRNKGNFPGRFSGRQFSNSRSEMNVSTLELGDSALYLCASSLEIRDTQYFGPGTRLTVL.

The rearrangement links TRBV30 to TRBJ2-1, with D perhaps assigned TRBD1 or TRBD2 (5 bases each). Germline CDR1 is GTSNPN and CDR2 is SVGIG (reference sequence). Trimming shortened V by 2 bases and J by 4 bases, and 9 bases separated the two germline ends. The CDR3 runs to 13 residues. CDR3 DNA sequence: TGTGCCTGGAGTCAGGGACGTTACAATGAGCAGTTCTTC. It specifies CAWSQGRYNEQFF.

The chain combines TRBV7-6 with TRBJ1-3, with 10 bases lining up with TRBD1. CDR1 is SGHVS, CDR2 FNYEAQ, per germline. CDR3 length: 19 residues. V lost 5 bases to trimming and J lost 0 bases; unmatched junction nucleotides: 13. The CDR3 spells CASSARDRGRVYSGNTIYF. The CDR3 coding sequence is TGTGCCAGCAGCGCCCGGGACAGGGGAAGGGTCTACTCTGGAAACACCATATATTTT. The entire variable domain, with the rest obtained from reference TRBV7-6 and TRBJ1-3, is as follows: GAGVSQSPRYKVTKRGQDVALRCDPISGHVSLYWYRQALGQGPEFLTYFNYEAQQDKSGLPNDRFSAERPEGSISTLTIQRTEQRDSAMYRCASSARDRGRVYSGNTIYFGEGSWLTVV.

Here the CDR3 reads CASSQFVGQPQHF. CDR3 in DNA: TGTGCCAGCAGCCAATTCGTGGGCCAGCCCCAGCATTTT. The V gene is TRBV14, the J gene TRBJ1-5; D is unresolved. Germline V gene sequence: CDR1 SGHDN, CDR2 FVKESK. CDR3 length: 13 amino acids. Trimming removed 2 bases at V and 7 bases at J, with 9 bases between. Full variable domain (remainder filled in from reference TRBV14 and TRBJ1-5): EAGVTQFPSHSVIEKGQTVTLRCDPISGHDNLYWYRRVMGKEIKFLLHFVKESKQDESGMPNNRFLAERTGGTYSTLKVQPAELEDSGVYFCASSQFVGQPQHFGDGTRLSIL.

This clonotype was recorded at least ten times. The chain employs TRBV27 and TRBJ2-1, with TRBD1 matching 8 bases. V lost 5 bases to trimming and J lost 5 bases; unmatched junction nucleotides: 8. Germline loops: CDR1 MNHEY, CDR2 SMNVEV (reference sequence). The CDR3 totals 15 residues. This CDR3 reads CASSPRTGRNNEQFF. The CDR3 DNA reads as TGTGCCAGCAGTCCCAGGACAGGGCGAAACAATGAGCAGTTCTTC.

This clonotype came up a few times. This chain connects TRBV5-1 to TRBJ2-7; 10 bases are a match to TRBD2. The V segment lost 6 bases and the J segment 0 bases; nucleotides outside the gene matches: 6. This CDR3 is 15 amino acids long. Germline CDR1 and CDR2: SGHRS and YFSETQ. CDR3 sequence: CASTPWTSGSYEQYF. CDR3 in DNA: TGCGCCAGCACCCCCTGGACTAGCGGCTCCTACGAGCAGTACTTC.

This chain links TRBV19 with TRBJ2-3; 8 bases line up with TRBD2. The CDR3 extends over 16 amino acids. V dropped 3 bases and J dropped 2; count of bases not matched to a gene: 7. CDR1 is LNHDA and CDR2 is SQIVND in the germline V gene (reference sequence). CDR3 protein: CASSIPAGGLTDTQYF. CDR3 coding DNA: TGTGCCAGTAGTATCCCTGCGGGGGGCCTCACAGATACGCAGTATTTT.

This clonotype was observed a handful of times. The V call is TRBV5-1, the J call TRBJ2-3, with D perhaps matching TRBD1 or TRBD2 (5 bases each). The CDR3 spans 16 residues. The germline V gene has CDR1 SGHRS and CDR2 YFSETQ. Trimming shortened V by 3 bases and J by 0 bases, and 14 bases separated the two germline ends. The CDR3 loop reads CASSSAEGPSTDTQYF. DNA of the CDR3: TGCGCCAGCAGCTCCGCAGAGGGACCTAGCACAGATACGCAGTATTTT.

The chain has TRBV30 and TRBJ1-2, with no clear D. The CDR3 loop spans 11 amino acids. Trimming cost V 4 bases and J 2 bases, with 5 bases left between them. Germline assignment: CDR1 GTSNPN and CDR2 SVGIG (reference sequence). The CDR3, as DNA: TGTGCCTGGACGGGGAACTATGGCTACACCTTC. Translated: CAWTGNYGYTF.